This TCR beta chain was sequenced in a study of blood T cell repertoires in COVID-19. In the study overall: COVID-19 samples, acute and convalescent, were from the United States, Italy and Spain.

Per the germline V gene, CDR1 is SGHRS and CDR2 is YFSETQ. The CDR3 consists of 16 residues. Trimming took off 7 bases at V and 0 bases at J, with 14 bases between the two ends. TCRdb's table, derived via immunoSEQ multiplex PCR, lists solely in-frame clones and lacks some. There are about 160,000 clones in the sample; around 82% occur only once, and 6.5% to 7.5% lies in the top ten. This chain uses TRBV5-1 with TRBJ1-6, with D maybe TRBD1 (6 bases). The sequence came from a man at least 80 years old with COVID-19, enrolled during active disease. The specimen sequenced was peripheral blood. DNA for the CDR3: TGCGCCAGCCGCCAGGGGATTAGCTCCTATAATTCACCCCTCCACTTT. It codes for CASRQGISSYNSPLHF.